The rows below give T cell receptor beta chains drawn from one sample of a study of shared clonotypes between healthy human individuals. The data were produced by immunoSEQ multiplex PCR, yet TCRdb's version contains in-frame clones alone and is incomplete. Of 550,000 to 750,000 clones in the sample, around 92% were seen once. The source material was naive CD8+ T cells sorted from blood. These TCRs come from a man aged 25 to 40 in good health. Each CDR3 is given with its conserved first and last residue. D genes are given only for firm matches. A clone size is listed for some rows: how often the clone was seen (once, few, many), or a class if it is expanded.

CDR3 DNA: TGTGCCAGCAGTTTAAGGAGAAGATACGAGCAGTACTTC
CDR3 protein: CASSLRRRYEQYF
D gene: -
J gene: TRBJ2-7
clone size: -
V gene: TRBV28
CDR3 length: 13

CDR3 DNA: TGTGCCAGCAGTTACATTAGTGGCAGGGATGGCTACACCTTC
CDR3 protein: CASSYISGRDGYTF
D gene: -
J gene: TRBJ1-2
clone size: -
V gene: TRBV6-5
CDR3 length: 14

CDR3 DNA: TGCAGCGTTGTGGGGGGGTGGTCTAATGAGCAGTTCTTC
CDR3 protein: CSVVGGWSNEQFF
D gene: TRBD2
J gene: TRBJ2-1
clone size: -
V gene: TRBV29-1
CDR3 length: 13

CDR3 DNA: TGTGCCAGCAGCTACCCAGGGTCCACAAGCAACGAGCAGTACTTC
CDR3 protein: CASSYPGSTSNEQYF
D gene: -
J gene: TRBJ2-7
clone size: -
V gene: TRBV7-9
CDR3 length: 15

CDR3 DNA: TGTGCCAGCTCCCATGCTGGGGCCAACGTCCTGACTTTC
CDR3 protein: CASSHAGANVLTF
D gene: -
J gene: TRBJ2-6
clone size: -
V gene: TRBV11-1
CDR3 length: 13

CDR3 DNA: TGTGCCAGCAGTCTTACAGGTTTGAACACTGAAGCTTTCTTT
CDR3 protein: CASSLTGLNTEAFF
D gene: -
J gene: TRBJ1-1
clone size: -
V gene: TRBV28
CDR3 length: 14

CDR3 DNA: TGTGCCAGCAGTGGCTATGGCTACACCTTC
CDR3 protein: CASSGYGYTF
D gene: -
J gene: TRBJ1-2
clone size: few
V gene: TRBV2
CDR3 length: 10

CDR3 DNA: TGTGCCAGTAGTATCGCACTAGCGGGAGGAGGAAATGAGCAGTTCTTC
CDR3 protein: CASSIALAGGGNEQFF
D gene: TRBD2
J gene: TRBJ2-1
clone size: -
V gene: TRBV19
CDR3 length: 16

CDR3 DNA: TGTGCCACCAGCAAATTACAGGGGGATCCCTACGAGCAGTACTTC
CDR3 protein: CATSKLQGDPYEQYF
D gene: TRBD1
J gene: TRBJ2-7
clone size: once
V gene: TRBV15
CDR3 length: 15

CDR3 DNA: TGCGCCAGCAGCCAAGTGTTTGGCGATGAAGCTTTCTTT
CDR3 protein: CASSQVFGDEAFF
D gene: -
J gene: TRBJ1-1
clone size: -
V gene: TRBV4-3
CDR3 length: 13

CDR3 DNA: TGTGCCAGCAGCTTAAGCGGCACAGATACGCAGTATTTT
CDR3 protein: CASSLSGTDTQYF
D gene: -
J gene: TRBJ2-3
clone size: -
V gene: TRBV7-3
CDR3 length: 13

CDR3 DNA: TGTGCCAGCAGCTCAACTAGCGGGACAGATACGCAGTATTTT
CDR3 protein: CASSSTSGTDTQYF
D gene: TRBD2
J gene: TRBJ2-3
clone size: -
V gene: TRBV5-6
CDR3 length: 14

CDR3 DNA: TGTGCCAGCAGCTTTGTTCACGATGAGCAGTTCTTC
CDR3 protein: CASSFVHDEQFF
D gene: -
J gene: TRBJ2-1
clone size: -
V gene: TRBV5-4
CDR3 length: 12

CDR3 DNA: TGTGCCAGCAGACAGACAGCCTCTGAGCAGTACTTC
CDR3 protein: CASRQTASEQYF
D gene: -
J gene: TRBJ2-7
clone size: -
V gene: TRBV6-1
CDR3 length: 12

CDR3 DNA: TGCGCCAGGGAAGGAGGTCTACCCTACGAGCAGTACTTC
CDR3 protein: CAREGGLPYEQYF
D gene: -
J gene: TRBJ2-7
clone size: -
V gene: TRBV5-1
CDR3 length: 13

CDR3 DNA: TGTGCCAGCAGCTTAGCAGGGGGGCGCCCCCGGGACTCCTACAATGAGCAGTTCTTC
CDR3 protein: CASSLAGGRPRDSYNEQFF
D gene: -
J gene: TRBJ2-1
clone size: -
V gene: TRBV7-9
CDR3 length: 19

CDR3 DNA: TGCGCCAGCAGCCAAGGGTCAGGCGTGACCGGGGAGCTGTTTTTT
CDR3 protein: CASSQGSGVTGELFF
D gene: -
J gene: TRBJ2-2
clone size: -
V gene: TRBV4-3
CDR3 length: 15

CDR3 DNA: TGTGCCAGCAGCGCCCCTCCGGGCAGGGGAGGCACTGAAGCTTTCTTT
CDR3 protein: CASSAPPGRGGTEAFF
D gene: -
J gene: TRBJ1-1
clone size: once
V gene: TRBV9
CDR3 length: 16

CDR3 DNA: TGTGCCAGTAGTATAAGTCTGTCGGGGTATAGCAATCAGCCCCAGCATTTT
CDR3 protein: CASSISLSGYSNQPQHF
D gene: -
J gene: TRBJ1-5
clone size: -
V gene: TRBV19
CDR3 length: 17

CDR3 DNA: TGTGCCAGCACTTATGGGCCTTTCACTGAAGCTTTCTTT
CDR3 protein: CASTYGPFTEAFF
D gene: -
J gene: TRBJ1-1
clone size: -
V gene: TRBV6-5
CDR3 length: 13